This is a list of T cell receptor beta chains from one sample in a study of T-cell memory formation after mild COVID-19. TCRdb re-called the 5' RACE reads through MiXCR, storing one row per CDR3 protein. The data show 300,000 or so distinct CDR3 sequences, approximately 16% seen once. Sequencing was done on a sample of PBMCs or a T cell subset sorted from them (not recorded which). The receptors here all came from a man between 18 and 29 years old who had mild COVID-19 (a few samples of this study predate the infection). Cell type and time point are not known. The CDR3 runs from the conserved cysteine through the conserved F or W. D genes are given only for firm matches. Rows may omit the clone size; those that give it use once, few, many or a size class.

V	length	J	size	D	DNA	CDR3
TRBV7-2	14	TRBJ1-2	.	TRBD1	TGTGCCAGCAGCTTAGTATACAGGGGGGATGGCTACACCTTC	CASSLVYRGDGYTF
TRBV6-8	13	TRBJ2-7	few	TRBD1	TGTGCCAGCTTAACCCAGGGGGCGGACGAGCAGTACTTC	CASLTQGADEQYF
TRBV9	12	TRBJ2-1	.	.	TGTGCCAGCAGCGTAGGGGAGCACGAGCAGTTCTTC	CASSVGEHEQFF
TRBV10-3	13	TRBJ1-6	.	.	TGTGCTTCGGAGAGCTCCTATAATTCACCCCTCCACTTT	CASESSYNSPLHF
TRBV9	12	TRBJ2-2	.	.	TGTGCCAGCAGCGGGGACGGGGCGGAGCTGTTTTTT	CASSGDGAELFF
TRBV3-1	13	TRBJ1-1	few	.	TGTGCCAGCAGCCAAGGGGAGCGCACTGAAGCTTTCTTT	CASSQGERTEAFF
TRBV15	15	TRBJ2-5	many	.	TGTGCCACCAGCAGAGATAGCCTACGGGTTGAGACCCAGTACTTC	CATSRDSLRVETQYF
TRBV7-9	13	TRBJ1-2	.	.	TGTGCCAGCAGCTTCGGGGACCAGGGTGGCTACACCTTC	CASSFGDQGGYTF
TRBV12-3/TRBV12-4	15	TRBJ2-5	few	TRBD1	TGTGCCAGCAGTTATTGGACAGGGGGGCCAGAGACCCAGTACTTC	CASSYWTGGPETQYF
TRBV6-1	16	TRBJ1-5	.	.	TGTGCCAGCAGCCGAAGGGGGGGAGACAGCAGTCAGCCCCAGCATTTT	CASSRRGGDSSQPQHF
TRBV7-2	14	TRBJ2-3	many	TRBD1	TGTGCCAGCAACAAGGGGGCGAGCACAGATACGCAGTATTTT	CASNKGASTDTQYF
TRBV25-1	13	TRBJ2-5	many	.	TGTGCCAGCAGTGTGCCAGGGGAAGAGACCCAGTACTTC	CASSVPGEETQYF
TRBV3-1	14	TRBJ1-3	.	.	TGTGCCACCGGAGGCAGCGACTCTGGAAACACCATATATTTT	CATGGSDSGNTIYF
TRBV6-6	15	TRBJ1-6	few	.	TGTGCCAGCAGTTACAACCAGGAAAATAATTCACCCCTCCACTTT	CASSYNQENNSPLHF
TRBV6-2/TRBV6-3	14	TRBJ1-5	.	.	TGTGCCAGCAGTTACGTGGCAAGAGGTCAGCCCCAGCATTTT	CASSYVARGQPQHF
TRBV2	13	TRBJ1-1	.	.	TGTGCCAGCCCAAGAGCAGGGGAAGATGAAGCTTTCTTT	CASPRAGEDEAFF
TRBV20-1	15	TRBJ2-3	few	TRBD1	TGCAGTGCTCGCCCGGGACAGGGGTACGCAGATACGCAGTATTTT	CSARPGQGYADTQYF
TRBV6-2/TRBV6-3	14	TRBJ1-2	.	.	TGTGCCAGCAGTGGGGACATCCAGGGCTATGGCTACACCTTC	CASSGDIQGYGYTF
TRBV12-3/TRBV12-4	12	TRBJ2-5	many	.	TGTGCCAGCACCATAGGCCGTGGCACCCAGTACTTC	CASTIGRGTQYF
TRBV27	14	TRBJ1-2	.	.	TGTGCCAGCAGTTTAGGAGGGGGGATCTATGGCTACACCTTC	CASSLGGGIYGYTF
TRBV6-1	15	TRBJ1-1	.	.	TGTGCCAGCAGTCCCACTTCCAGGGCGCAAACTGAAGCTTTCTTT	CASSPTSRAQTEAFF
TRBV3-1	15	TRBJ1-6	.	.	TGTGCCAGCAGCCAAGAGCAGAGATCGAATTCACCCCTCCACTTT	CASSQEQRSNSPLHF
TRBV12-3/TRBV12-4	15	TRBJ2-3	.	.	TGTGCCAGCAGTGGTAGGGGGGCGCGTTCAGATACGCAGTATTTT	CASSGRGARSDTQYF
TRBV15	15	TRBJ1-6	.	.	TGTGCCACCAGGAACAGCGGCTCCTATAATTCACCCCTCCACTTT	CATRNSGSYNSPLHF
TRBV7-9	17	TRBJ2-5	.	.	TGTGCCAGCAGCTACCCTGAGTTTGAGGTAGCCCCGGGAGCCCAGTACTTC	CASSYPEFEVAPGAQYF
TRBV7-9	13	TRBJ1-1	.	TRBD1	TGTGCCGTCCAGGGGGGGTCAGGCACTGAAGCTTTCTTT	CAVQGGSGTEAFF
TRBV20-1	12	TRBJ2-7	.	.	TGCAGTGCTAGGACGGACTTCTACGAGCAGTACTTC	CSARTDFYEQYF
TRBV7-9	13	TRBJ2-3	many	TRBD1	TGTGCCAGCACCATGACAGGGGCAGATACGCAGTATTTT	CASTMTGADTQYF
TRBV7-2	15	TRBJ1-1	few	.	TGTGCCAGCAGCCAAGATGGCAGGTTTGTCACTGAAGCTTTCTTT	CASSQDGRFVTEAFF
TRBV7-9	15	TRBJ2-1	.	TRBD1	TGTGCCAGCAGCCAGCCGCGGACAGGGTACAATGAGCAGTTCTTC	CASSQPRTGYNEQFF
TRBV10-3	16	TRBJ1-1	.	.	TGTGCCATCAGTGAGTCGGCGGGCAGGGCCGGCACTGAAGCTTTCTTT	CAISESAGRAGTEAFF
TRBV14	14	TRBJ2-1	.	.	TGTGCCAGCAGCCAAGATCGGGCTAACAATGAGCAGTTCTTC	CASSQDRANNEQFF
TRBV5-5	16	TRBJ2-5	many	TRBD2	TGTGCCAGCAGCCCCGGACTAGCGGAGTACCAAGAGACCCAGTACTTC	CASSPGLAEYQETQYF
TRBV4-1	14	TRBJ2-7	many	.	TGCGCCAGCAGCCAAGAAGCCAGTACCTACGAGCAGTACTTC	CASSQEASTYEQYF
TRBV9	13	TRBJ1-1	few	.	TGTGCCAGCAGCATGGGGGGCGGAACTGAAGCTTTCTTT	CASSMGGGTEAFF
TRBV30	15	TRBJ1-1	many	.	TGTGCCTGGACCGTGGGGGGGAGCGGTAACACTGAAGCTTTCTTT	CAWTVGGSGNTEAFF
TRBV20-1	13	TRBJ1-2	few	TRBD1	TGCAGTGCTTCCGACAGGGATAGTCACGGCTACACCTTC	CSASDRDSHGYTF
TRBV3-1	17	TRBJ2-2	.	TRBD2	TGTGCCAGCAGCCAATCCGGGACTAGCGAAAACACCGGGGAGCTGTTTTTT	CASSQSGTSENTGELFF
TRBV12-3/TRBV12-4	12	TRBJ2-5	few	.	TGTGCCAGCAGACCGGAGGGGGAGACCCAGTACTTC	CASRPEGETQYF
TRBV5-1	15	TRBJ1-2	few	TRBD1	TGCGCCAGCAGCTTGGCCGGGACAGCGCACTATGGCTACACCTTC	CASSLAGTAHYGYTF
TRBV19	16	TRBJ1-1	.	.	TGTGCCAGTAGTATAGGCTTGACATGGGCGAACACTGAAGCTTTCTTT	CASSIGLTWANTEAFF
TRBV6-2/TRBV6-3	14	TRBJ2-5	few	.	TGTGCCAGCAGTTATGAGGGGGGCACTGAGACCCAGTACTTC	CASSYEGGTETQYF
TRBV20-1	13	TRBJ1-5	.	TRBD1	TGCAGTGCTAGCAGGGGGGTCGATCAGCCCCAGCATTTT	CSASRGVDQPQHF
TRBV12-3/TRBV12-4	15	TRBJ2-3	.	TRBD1	TGTGCCAGCAGTTGGGACAGGGGGTCCACAGATACGCAGTATTTT	CASSWDRGSTDTQYF
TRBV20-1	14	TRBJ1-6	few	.	TGCAGTGCTAGAGATCGGGGCGGGAATTCACCCCTCCACTTT	CSARDRGGNSPLHF
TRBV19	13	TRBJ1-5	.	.	TGTGCCAGTAGTATAGAAGCCCAACAGCCCCAGCATTTT	CASSIEAQQPQHF
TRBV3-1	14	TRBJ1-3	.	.	TGTGCCAGTCAGGGGATAAGCTCTGGAAACACCATATATTTT	CASQGISSGNTIYF
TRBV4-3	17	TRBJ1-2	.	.	TGCGCCAGCAGCCAAGAGGAGCGTCAGGGAACGCTTCTCCGCTACACCTTC	CASSQEERQGTLLRYTF
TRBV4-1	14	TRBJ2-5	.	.	TGCGCCAGCAGCGCTGGGGACGCCAAGAGGACCCAGTACTTC	CASSAGDAKRTQYF
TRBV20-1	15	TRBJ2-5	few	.	TGCAGTGCTAGTTTGGAGGGGGCGGCTCAAGAGACCCAGTACTTC	CSASLEGAAQETQYF
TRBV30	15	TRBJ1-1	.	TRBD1	TGTGCCTGGAGGGGGATGGGACAGGGGTTTGCTGAAGCTTTCTTT	CAWRGMGQGFAEAFF
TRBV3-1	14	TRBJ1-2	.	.	TGTGCCAGCAGCCAGTTTAGACGGAACTATGGCTACACCTTC	CASSQFRRNYGYTF
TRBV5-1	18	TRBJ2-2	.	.	TGCGCCAGCAGCATATCCGGGACGGCAAGCGTCAACACCGGGGAGCTGTTTTTT	CASSISGTASVNTGELFF
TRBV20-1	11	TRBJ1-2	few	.	TGCAGTGCTTCAGGGATCTATGGCTACACCTTC	CSASGIYGYTF